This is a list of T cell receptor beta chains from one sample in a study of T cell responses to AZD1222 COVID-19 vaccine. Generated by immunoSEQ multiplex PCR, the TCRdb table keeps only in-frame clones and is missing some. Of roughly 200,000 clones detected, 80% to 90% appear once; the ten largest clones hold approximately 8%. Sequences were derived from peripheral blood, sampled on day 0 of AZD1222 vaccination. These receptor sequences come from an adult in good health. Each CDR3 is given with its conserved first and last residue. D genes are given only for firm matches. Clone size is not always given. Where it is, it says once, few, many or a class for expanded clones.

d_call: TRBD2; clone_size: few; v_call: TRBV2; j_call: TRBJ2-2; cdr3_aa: CASSTQLAGITGELFF; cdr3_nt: TGTGCCAGCAGTACCCAACTAGCGGGGATTACCGGGGAGCTGTTTTTT
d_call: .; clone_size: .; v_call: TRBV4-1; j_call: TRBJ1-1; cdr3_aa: CASSQFQSTGSDEAFF; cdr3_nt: TGCGCCAGCAGCCAATTCCAATCCACAGGGTCGGATGAAGCTTTCTTT
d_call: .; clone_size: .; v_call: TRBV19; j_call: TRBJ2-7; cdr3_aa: CASTGRGSYEQYF; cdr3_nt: TGTGCCAGTACGGGCCGAGGATCCTACGAGCAGTACTTC
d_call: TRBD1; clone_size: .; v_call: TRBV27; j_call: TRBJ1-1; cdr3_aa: CASSLGQGETEAFF; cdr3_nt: TGTGCCAGCAGTCTAGGACAGGGAGAAACTGAAGCTTTCTTT
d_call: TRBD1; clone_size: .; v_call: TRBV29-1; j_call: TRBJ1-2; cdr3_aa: CSVEDHRGEGYTF; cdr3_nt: TGCAGCGTTGAAGATCACAGGGGAGAAGGCTACACCTTC
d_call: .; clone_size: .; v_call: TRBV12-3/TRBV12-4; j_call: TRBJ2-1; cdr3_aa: CASSSPFGNEQFF; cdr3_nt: TGTGCCAGCAGTTCCCCGTTTGGGAATGAGCAGTTCTTC
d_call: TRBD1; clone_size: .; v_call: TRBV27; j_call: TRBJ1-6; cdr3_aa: CASRAGTGDNSPLHF; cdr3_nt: TGTGCCAGCAGGGCCGGGACAGGGGATAATTCACCCCTCCACTTT
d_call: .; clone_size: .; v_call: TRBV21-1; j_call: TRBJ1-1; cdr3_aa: CASSKVIRREMGQGTCTEAFF; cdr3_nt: TGTGCCAGCAGCAAAGTAATAAGACGGGAAATGGGACAAGGGACGTGCACTGAAGCTTTCTTT
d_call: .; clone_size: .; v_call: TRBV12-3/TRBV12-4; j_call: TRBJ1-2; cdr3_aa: CASTLGDHYGYTF; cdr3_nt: TGTGCCAGCACCTTAGGGGATCACTATGGCTACACCTTC
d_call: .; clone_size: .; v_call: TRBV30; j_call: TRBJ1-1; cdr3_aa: CAWSYNTEAFF; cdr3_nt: TGTGCCTGGAGTTATAACACTGAAGCTTTCTTT
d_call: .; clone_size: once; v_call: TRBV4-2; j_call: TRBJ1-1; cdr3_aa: CASSQDLGDEAFF; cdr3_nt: TGTGCCAGCAGCCAAGATCTCGGGGATGAAGCTTTCTTT
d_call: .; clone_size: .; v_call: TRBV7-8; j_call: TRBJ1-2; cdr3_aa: CASSPWTRLSNYGYTF; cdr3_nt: TGTGCCAGCAGCCCTTGGACAAGGCTCTCTAACTATGGCTACACCTTC
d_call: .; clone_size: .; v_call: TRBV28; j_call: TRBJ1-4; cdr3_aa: CATASLVEKLFF; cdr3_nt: TGTGCCACCGCATCCCTAGTTGAAAAACTGTTTTTT
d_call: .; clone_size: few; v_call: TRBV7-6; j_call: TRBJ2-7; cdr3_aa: CASSLGNSPVEQYF; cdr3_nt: TGTGCCAGCAGCTTAGGGAACTCCCCAGTCGAGCAGTACTTC